This note documents a single TCR beta chain sequence. Its antigen is currently unknown. These data originate in a study of PD-1 blockade in classical Hodgkin lymphoma. Using immunoSEQ multiplex PCR, the repertoire was profiled, and TCRdb retains in-frame clones only, with some absent. Here the sample spans 30,000 to 40,000 clones, 80% to 95% being singletons. The study, taken as a whole, reports: Patients who began taking nivolumab under 1 year after ASCT were left out. Underlying causes for the observed repertoire differences were not defined, possibly disease activity or prior therapy.

Relapse after autologous stem cell transplantation occurred in every patient, and brentuximab vedotin exposure varied. Investigators isolated CD4+ T cells from thawed PBMCs through magnetic negative selection. Each best response was a complete response, a partial response or progressive disease. Trimming stripped 6 bases from V and 4 bases from J, with 9 bases between. CDR1 MNHNS and CDR2 SASEGT come from the germline V gene. CDR3 size: 12 residues. The V and J genes are TRBV6-1 and TRBJ1-1; D call uncertain. Here the sequenced sample was CD4+ T cells from blood, taken at baseline. The receptor was derived from a human donor with classical Hodgkin lymphoma. The CDR3 DNA is TGTGCCAGCAGCCGGAGCGTCACTGAAGCTTTCTTT. Translation gives CASSRSVTEAFF.